This T cell receptor beta chain derives from a study of a mutant IDH1 vaccine in newly diagnosed glioma. Germline V gives CDR1 LNHDA, CDR2 SQIVND (reference sequence). The CDR3 sequence is 13 residues long. V was shortened by 4 bases and J by 5 bases, with 11 bases between the two germline ends. The time point was: week 35, safety follow-up. Topical imiquimod was applied with each vaccine dose, which held 300 ug of mutant IDH1 20-mer peptide. With regard to this clone: What it binds is not known.

Some clones are missing from TCRdb's copy, which holds only in-frame ones; the method was immunoSEQ multiplex PCR. The sample contains 35,000 to 50,000 clones, approximately 92% of which appear only once. The receptor was isolated from a man in his forties or fifties with glioma. This chain uses TRBV19 with TRBJ1-1, with a possible D match to TRBD1 (5 bases). Specimen: PBMCs, collected from a glioma patient whose treatment included an IDH1 peptide vaccine. The CDR3 protein is CASSKTARTEAFF. The DNA of the CDR3 is TGTGCCAGTAGTAAGACAGCTAGGACTGAAGCTTTCTTT.